This T cell receptor beta chain was profiled in a study of CD4+ T cells in melanoma. Findings and limits, study-wide: A reported correlation linked neoantigen-specific CD4+ T cells to CD8+, macrophage and B cell function. Reportedly, melanoma neoantigen-specific CD4+ T cells showed varied differentiation states.

Points on this clone: The antigen remains unidentified.

Profiling relied on immunoSEQ multiplex PCR, and the TCRdb table lists in-frame clones only, not all of them. The sample has about 140,000 clones; 85% to 95% are singletons. The receptor comes from a human donor with melanoma.

DNA for the CDR3: TGTGCCAGCAGCACAACGCCAGTACGAGGGAATCAGCCCCAGCATTTT. Amino acids: CASSTTPVRGNQPQHF. This sequence joins TRBV7-2 and TRBJ1-5; D uncertain. Germline lookup yields CDR1 SGHTA and CDR2 FQGNSA. The CDR3 has 16 amino acids. Trimming pared 5 bases from V and 4 bases from J, leaving 18 bases between.